This T cell receptor (beta chain) was found in a study of T cell responses to AZD1222 COVID-19 vaccine. Study-level information: Both about-4-week and about-12-week second-dose recipients were combined.

In the case of this clone: Its antigen is not known.

Germline V gives CDR1 LGHDT, CDR2 YNNKEL (reference sequence). V dropped 0 bases and J dropped 7 bases, with 10 bases sitting between them. The length of the CDR3 is 15 residues. Sequencing used immunoSEQ multiplex PCR; TCRdb keeps in-frame clones, though not all of them. The sample lists some 100,000 clones, approximately 88% occurring once. Whole-study results and caveats: White British donors predominated, females outnumbered males, and clonal diversity was possibly underestimated.

The rearrangement links TRBV3-1 (or the pseudogene TRBV3-2) to TRBJ1-6, with D possibly matching TRBD1 (5 bases). The receptor was derived from an adult in good health. The source was peripheral blood, collected on day 0 of AZD1222 vaccination. For the CDR3, the DNA is TGTGCCAGCAGCCAAGATGGGGGGGGGAATTCACCCCTCCACTTT. Protein product: CASSQDGGGNSPLHF.